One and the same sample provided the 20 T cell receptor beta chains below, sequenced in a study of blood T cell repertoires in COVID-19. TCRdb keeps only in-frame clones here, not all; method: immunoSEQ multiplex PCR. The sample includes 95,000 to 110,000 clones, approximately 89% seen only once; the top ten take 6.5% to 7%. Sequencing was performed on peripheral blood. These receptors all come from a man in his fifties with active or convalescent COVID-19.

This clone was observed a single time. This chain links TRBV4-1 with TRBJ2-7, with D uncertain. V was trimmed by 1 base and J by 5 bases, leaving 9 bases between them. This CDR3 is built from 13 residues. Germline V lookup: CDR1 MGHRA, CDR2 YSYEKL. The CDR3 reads CASSQADRDEQYF. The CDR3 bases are TGCGCCAGCAGCCAAGCCGACCGGGACGAGCAGTACTTC.

Here the CDR3 DNA reads TGTGCCAGCAGCTTTTGGGTTGGGACAGGGGGAAAGGGCTACACCTTC. Translating it yields CASSFWVGTGGKGYTF. The V and J genes are TRBV5-5 and TRBJ1-2; TRBD1 aligns across 11 bases. The CDR3 sequence is 16 residues long. Germline CDR1 reads SGHKS; CDR2 reads YYEKEE (reference sequence). The trim removed 2 bases at V and 8 bases at J, leaving 11 bases unmatched.

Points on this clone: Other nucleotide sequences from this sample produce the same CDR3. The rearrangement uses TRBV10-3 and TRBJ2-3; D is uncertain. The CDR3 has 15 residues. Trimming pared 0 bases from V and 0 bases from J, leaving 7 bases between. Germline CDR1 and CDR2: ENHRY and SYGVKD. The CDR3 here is CAISESGSSTDTQYF. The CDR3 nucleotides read TGTGCCATCAGTGAGTCTGGCTCGAGCACAGATACGCAGTATTTT.

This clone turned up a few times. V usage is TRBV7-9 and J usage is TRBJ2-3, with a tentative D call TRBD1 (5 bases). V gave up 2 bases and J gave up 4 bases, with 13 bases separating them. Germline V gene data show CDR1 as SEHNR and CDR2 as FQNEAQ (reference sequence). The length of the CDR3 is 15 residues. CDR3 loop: CASSLMGDSSDTQYF. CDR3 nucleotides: TGTGCCAGCAGCTTAATGGGCGACAGTTCAGATACGCAGTATTTT.

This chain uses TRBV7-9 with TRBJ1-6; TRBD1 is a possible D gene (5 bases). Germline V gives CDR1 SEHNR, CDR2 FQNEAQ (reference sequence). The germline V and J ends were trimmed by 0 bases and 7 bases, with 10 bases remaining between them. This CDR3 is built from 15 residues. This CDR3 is CASSLAQGENSPLHF. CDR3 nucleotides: TGTGCCAGCAGCTTAGCGCAAGGGGAAAATTCACCCCTCCACTTT. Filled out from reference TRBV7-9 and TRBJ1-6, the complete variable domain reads DTGVSQNPRHKITKRGQNVTFRCDPISEHNRLYWYRQTLGQGPEFLTYFQNEAQLEKSRLLSDRFSAERPKGSFSTLEIQRTEQGDSAMYLCASSLAQGENSPLHFGNGTRLTVT.

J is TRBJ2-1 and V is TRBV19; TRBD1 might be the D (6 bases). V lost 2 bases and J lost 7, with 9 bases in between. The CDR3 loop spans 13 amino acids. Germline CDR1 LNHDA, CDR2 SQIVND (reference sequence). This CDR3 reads CASSILRGNEQFF. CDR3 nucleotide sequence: TGTGCCAGTAGTATACTTAGGGGGAATGAGCAGTTCTTC. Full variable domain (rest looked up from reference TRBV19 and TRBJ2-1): DGGITQSPKYLFRKEGQNVTLSCEQNLNHDAMYWYRQDPGQGLRLIYYSQIVNDFQKGDIAEGYSVSREKKESFPLTVTSAQKNPTAFYLCASSILRGNEQFFGPGTRLTVL.

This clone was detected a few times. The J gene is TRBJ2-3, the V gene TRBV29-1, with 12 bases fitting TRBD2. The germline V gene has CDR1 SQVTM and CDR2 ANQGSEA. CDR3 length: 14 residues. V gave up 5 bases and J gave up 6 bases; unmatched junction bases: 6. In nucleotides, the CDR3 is TGCAGCGTTCAAGCGACTAGCGGGAGTGATACGCAGTATTTT. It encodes CSVQATSGSDTQYF.

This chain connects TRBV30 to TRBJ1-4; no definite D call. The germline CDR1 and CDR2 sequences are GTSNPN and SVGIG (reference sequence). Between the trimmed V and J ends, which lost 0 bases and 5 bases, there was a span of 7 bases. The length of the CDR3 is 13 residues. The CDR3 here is CAWSVRRNEKLFF. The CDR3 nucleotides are TGTGCCTGGAGTGTACGGAGGAATGAAAAACTGTTTTTT.

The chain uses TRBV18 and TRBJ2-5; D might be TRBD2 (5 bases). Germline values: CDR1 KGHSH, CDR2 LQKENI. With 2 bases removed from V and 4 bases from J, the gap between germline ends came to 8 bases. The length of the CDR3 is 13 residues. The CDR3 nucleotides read TGTGCCAGCTCACCAGTGGCGGGAGAGACCCAGTACTTC. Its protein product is CASSPVAGETQYF.

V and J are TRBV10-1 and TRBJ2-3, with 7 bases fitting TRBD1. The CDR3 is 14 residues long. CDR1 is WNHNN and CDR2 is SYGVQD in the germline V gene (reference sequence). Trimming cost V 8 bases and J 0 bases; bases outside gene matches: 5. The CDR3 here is CASSETGSTDTQYF. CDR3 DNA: TGCGCCAGCTCGGAGACAGGGAGCACAGATACGCAGTATTTT.

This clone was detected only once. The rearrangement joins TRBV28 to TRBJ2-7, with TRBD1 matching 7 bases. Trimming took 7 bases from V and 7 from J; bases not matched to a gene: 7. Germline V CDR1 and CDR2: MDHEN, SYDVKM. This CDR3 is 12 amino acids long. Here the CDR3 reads CASTGQAEEQYF. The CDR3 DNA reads TGTGCCAGCACAGGACAGGCGGAGGAGCAGTACTTC.

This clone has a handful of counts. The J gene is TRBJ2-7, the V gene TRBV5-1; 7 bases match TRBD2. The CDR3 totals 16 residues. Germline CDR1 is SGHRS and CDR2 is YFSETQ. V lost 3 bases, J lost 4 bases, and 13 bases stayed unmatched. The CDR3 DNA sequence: TGCGCCAGCAGCTGGACGCTTGCGGGGGTGAGGTACGAGCAGTACTTC. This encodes CASSWTLAGVRYEQYF. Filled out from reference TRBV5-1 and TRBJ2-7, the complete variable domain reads KAGVTQTPRYLIKTRGQQVTLSCSPISGHRSVSWYQQTPGQGLQFLFEYFSETQRNKGNFPGRFSGRQFSNSRSEMNVSTLELGDSALYLCASSWTLAGVRYEQYFGPGTRLTVT.

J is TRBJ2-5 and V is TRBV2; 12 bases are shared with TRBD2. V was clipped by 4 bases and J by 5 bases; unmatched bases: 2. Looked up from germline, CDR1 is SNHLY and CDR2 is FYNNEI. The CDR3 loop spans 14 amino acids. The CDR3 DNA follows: TGTGCCAGCAGTGGGCTAGCGGGAGGGGAGACCCAGTACTTC. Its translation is CASSGLAGGETQYF.

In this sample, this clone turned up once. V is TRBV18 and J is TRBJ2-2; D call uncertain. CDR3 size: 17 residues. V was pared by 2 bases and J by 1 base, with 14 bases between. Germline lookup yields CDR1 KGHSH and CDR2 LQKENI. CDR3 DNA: TGTGCCAGCTCACCAAATATTCTTCCCGGGAACACCGGGGAGCTGTTTTTT. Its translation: CASSPNILPGNTGELFF.

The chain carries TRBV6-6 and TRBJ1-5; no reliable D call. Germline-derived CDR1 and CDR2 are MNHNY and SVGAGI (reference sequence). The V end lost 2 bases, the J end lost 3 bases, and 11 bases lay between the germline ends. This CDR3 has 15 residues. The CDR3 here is CASSYRQSVNQPQHF. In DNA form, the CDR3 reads TGTGCCAGCAGTTACCGGCAGAGCGTCAATCAGCCCCAGCATTTT.

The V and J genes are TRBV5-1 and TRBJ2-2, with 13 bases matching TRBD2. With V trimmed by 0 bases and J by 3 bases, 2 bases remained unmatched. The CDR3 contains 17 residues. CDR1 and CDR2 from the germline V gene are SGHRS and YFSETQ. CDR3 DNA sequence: TGCGCCAGCAGCTTGGGACTAGCGGGAGGACACACCGGGGAGCTGTTTTTT. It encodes CASSLGLAGGHTGELFF.

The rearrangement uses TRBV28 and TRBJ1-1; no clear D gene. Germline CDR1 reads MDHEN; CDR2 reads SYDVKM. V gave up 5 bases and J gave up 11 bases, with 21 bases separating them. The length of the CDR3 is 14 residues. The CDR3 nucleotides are TGTGCCAGCAGTAAAACCCCCAGGCTCGTCTGGGCTTTCTTT. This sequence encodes CASSKTPRLVWAFF.

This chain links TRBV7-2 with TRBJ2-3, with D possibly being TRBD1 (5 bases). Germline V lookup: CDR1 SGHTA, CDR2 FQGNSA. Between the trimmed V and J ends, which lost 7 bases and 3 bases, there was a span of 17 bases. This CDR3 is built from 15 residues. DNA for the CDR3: TGTGCCAGCACCCCGGAAGGGGTGGGGACAGATACGCAGTATTTT. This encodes CASTPEGVGTDTQYF.

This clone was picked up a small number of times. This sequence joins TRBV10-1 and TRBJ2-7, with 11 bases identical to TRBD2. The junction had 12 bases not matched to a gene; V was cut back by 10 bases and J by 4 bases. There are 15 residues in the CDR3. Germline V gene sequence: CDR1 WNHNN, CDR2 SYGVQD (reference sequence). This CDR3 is CATSSVLAGGYEQYF. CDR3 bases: TGCGCCACCTCAAGCGTCCTAGCGGGGGGATACGAGCAGTACTTC.

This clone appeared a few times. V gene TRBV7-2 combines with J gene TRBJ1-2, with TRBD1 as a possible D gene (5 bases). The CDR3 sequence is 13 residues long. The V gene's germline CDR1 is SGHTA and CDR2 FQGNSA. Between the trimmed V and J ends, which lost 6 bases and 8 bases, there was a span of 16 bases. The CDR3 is CASRYTGPVGYTF. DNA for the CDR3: TGTGCCAGCAGATATACAGGACCGGTGGGCTACACCTTC.